The 19 T cell receptor beta chains below were found in one sample sequenced in a study of blood T cell repertoires in COVID-19. TCRdb keeps only in-frame clones here, not all; method: immunoSEQ multiplex PCR. In the table there are around 130,000 clones, around four fifths of which are singletons. Sequenced sample: peripheral blood. Receptors originate from an elderly woman with acute or convalescent COVID-19.

The chain joins TRBV24-1 to TRBJ2-1; TRBD2 matches at 13 bases. Germline V gene lookup returns CDR1 KGHDR and CDR2 SFDVKD. Trimming at V came to 5 bases and at J to 7 bases, leaving 4 bases not matched to a gene. The CDR3 totals 15 residues. The CDR3 DNA reads as TGTGCCACCAGTGGGACTAGCGGGAGATGGAATGAGCAGTTCTTC. Translated, it gives CATSGTSGRWNEQFF.

This clone occurred once. This rearrangement joins TRBV7-7 to TRBJ2-3; 7 nucleotides line up with TRBD2. This CDR3 comprises 15 residues. J gave up 5 bases and V 9 bases, and 14 bases lay outside the gene matches. CDR1 is SSHAT, CDR2 FNYEAQ, per germline (reference sequence). In DNA form, the CDR3 reads TGTGCCAGTACTTCAAGACCGGGGGGATTAGATACGCAGTATTTT. It yields the protein CASTSRPGGLDTQYF.

The chain links TRBV28 to TRBJ2-7; D might be TRBD2 (5 bases). The V and J ends lost 7 bases and 2 bases respectively, with 15 bases between them. The CDR3 consists of 14 residues. Germline V CDR1 and CDR2: MDHEN, SYDVKM. The CDR3 here is CASKPGNRPYEQYF. The CDR3 coding sequence is TGTGCCAGCAAGCCGGGGAACAGACCCTACGAGCAGTACTTC.

The chain carries TRBV27 and TRBJ2-1; a possible D gene is TRBD1 (5 bases). The CDR3 contains 16 residues. V lost 2 bases, J lost 0 bases, and 11 bases lay in between. CDR1 is MNHEY and CDR2 is SMNVEV in the germline V gene (reference sequence). The CDR3: CASSLQGFHSYNEQFF. CDR3 coding DNA: TGTGCCAGCAGTTTACAGGGCTTCCACTCCTACAATGAGCAGTTCTTC.

The chain is built from TRBV7-7 and TRBJ2-3; 12 bases line up with TRBD2. Germline values: CDR1 SSHAT, CDR2 FNYEAQ (reference sequence). The CDR3 is 17 residues long. The ends lost 5 bases at V and 4 bases at J; junction bases unmatched: 10. This CDR3 reads CASSTFPLAGGSDTQYF. The CDR3 DNA sequence: TGTGCCAGCAGCACCTTCCCTCTAGCGGGAGGGTCAGATACGCAGTATTTT.

The chain couples TRBV13 to TRBJ2-3, with D uncertain. The CDR3 spans 15 residues. CDR1 PRHDT and CDR2 FYEKMQ come from the germline V gene (reference sequence). V was trimmed by 2 bases and J by 1 base, leaving 10 bases between them. CDR3 residues: CASSLRSSRTDTQYF. The CDR3 nucleotides read TGTGCCAGCAGCTTAAGGAGCAGCCGCACAGATACGCAGTATTTT.

The gene calls are TRBV7-2 and TRBJ2-1, with 8 nucleotides matching TRBD2. Germline V gene sequence: CDR1 SGHTA, CDR2 FQGNSA. Trimming removed 5 bases from V and 4 bases from J; junction bases left unmatched: 7. The CDR3 loop spans 15 amino acids. CDR3 in amino acids: CASSPPLAAYNEQFF. The CDR3 nucleotides read TGTGCCAGCAGCCCTCCACTAGCGGCATACAATGAGCAGTTCTTC.

The V and J genes are TRBV7-9 and TRBJ1-4; TRBD1 matches at 7 bases. The CDR3 is 19 residues long. J gave up 7 bases and V 4 bases, and 21 bases lay outside the gene matches. Germline V lookup: CDR1 SEHNR, CDR2 FQNEAQ (reference sequence). DNA for the CDR3: TGTGCCAGCAGCTCCGACAGGGTAGCCCCCCTCTTTAATGGTGAAAAACTGTTTTTT. Protein product: CASSSDRVAPLFNGEKLFF.

J is TRBJ1-2 and V is TRBV5-8, with a weak D call TRBD1 (5 bases). V gave up 5 bases and J gave up 8 bases, with 28 bases separating them. The CDR3 totals 17 residues. Germline V gives CDR1 SGHTS, CDR2 YDEGEE. The CDR3 loop is CASSYKWERPAKGGYTF. The CDR3 DNA reads TGTGCCAGCAGTTATAAGTGGGAACGGCCCGCCAAGGGGGGCTACACCTTC.

The chain uses TRBV7-3 and TRBJ2-3, with D perhaps matching TRBD2 (6 bases). The CDR3 consists of 15 residues. V gave up 2 bases and J gave up 1 base, with 10 bases separating them. Germline V gene data show CDR1 as SGHTA and CDR2 as FQGTGA. CDR3 nucleotides: TGTGCCAGCAGCTTACGGGGGTCGGGCACAGATACGCAGTATTTT. Its protein is CASSLRGSGTDTQYF.

Turning to this clone: The sample contains more than one DNA sequence encoding this CDR3. The chain has TRBV28 and TRBJ1-2, with D tentatively TRBD1 (5 bases). Germline loops: CDR1 MDHEN, CDR2 SYDVKM. The CDR3 totals 13 residues. V lost 6 bases, J lost 2 bases, and 10 bases lay in between. CDR3 sequence: CASRTGGNYGYTF. The CDR3 DNA sequence: TGTGCCAGCAGAACGGGGGGGAACTATGGCTACACCTTC.

This clone occurred a few times. The chain is built from TRBV28 and TRBJ2-1, with D possibly being TRBD1 (6 bases). CDR1 is MDHEN, CDR2 SYDVKM, per germline. V lost 6 bases to trimming and J lost 4 bases, with 16 bases between them. This CDR3 region has 15 residues. The CDR3 protein is CASSPGTRLYNEQFF. DNA for the CDR3: TGTGCCAGCAGCCCCGGGACACGGTTATACAATGAGCAGTTCTTC.

The rearrangement joins TRBV5-1 to TRBJ1-2; D unclear. Germline-derived CDR1 and CDR2 are SGHRS and YFSETQ. V gave up 2 bases and J gave up 4 bases, with 9 bases separating them. This CDR3 spans 13 amino acids. CDR3 in amino acids: CASSLAPSYGYTF. CDR3 bases: TGCGCCAGCAGCTTAGCACCCTCCTATGGCTACACCTTC.

The V and J genes are TRBV7-9 and TRBJ2-5; the match to TRBD1 covers 7 bases. Looked up from germline, CDR1 is SEHNR and CDR2 is FQNEAQ (reference sequence). J was trimmed by 1 base and V by 3 bases; bases with no gene match: 2. This CDR3 spans 14 amino acids. CDR3 sequence: CASSLTGIQETQYF. The CDR3 DNA follows: TGTGCCAGCAGCTTGACAGGGATCCAAGAGACCCAGTACTTC.

In this sample, this clone turned up once. This chain connects TRBV4-1 to TRBJ1-4, with a tentative D call TRBD1 (5 bases). V was trimmed by 0 bases and J by 5 bases, leaving 16 bases between them. The CDR3 loop spans 17 amino acids. Looked up from germline, CDR1 is MGHRA and CDR2 is YSYEKL. The CDR3 DNA follows: TGCGCCAGCAGCCAAGATTTCATCAGGGCCCGGAATGAAAAACTGTTTTTT. As protein: CASSQDFIRARNEKLFF.

The chain's CDR3 is CASSLTSGRGQFF. The CDR3 DNA reads as TGCGCCAGCAGCTTGACTAGCGGGAGAGGGCAGTTCTTC. V is TRBV5-1 and J is TRBJ2-1, with TRBD2 matching 11 bases. The CDR3 spans 13 residues. The J segment lost 12 bases and the V segment lost 1 base, leaving 3 bases of the junction unmatched. Germline V gene data show CDR1 as SGHRS and CDR2 as YFSETQ.

This clone was detected only a few times. This chain uses TRBV27 with TRBJ2-1; maybe TRBD2 (5 bases). V was shortened by 8 bases and J by 6 bases, with 14 bases between the two germline ends. This CDR3 contains 13 residues. Germline CDR1 is MNHEY and CDR2 is SMNVEV (reference sequence). Here the CDR3 DNA reads TGTGCCAGCGGACGGACTCGACTCAATGAGCAGTTCTTC. This encodes CASGRTRLNEQFF.

This chain connects TRBV7-3 to TRBJ2-5; 8 bases are shared with TRBD1. V dropped 4 bases and J dropped 4; count of bases not matched to a gene: 8. CDR3 length equals 15 residues. CDR1 SGHTA and CDR2 FQGTGA come from the germline V gene. The CDR3 DNA reads as TGTGCCAGCAGCTGGGCAGGGGGCCGATTAGAGACCCAGTACTTC. Translation: CASSWAGGRLETQYF.

The gene calls are TRBV28 and TRBJ2-5; the match to TRBD1 covers 7 bases. This CDR3 region has 15 residues. V was pared by 2 bases and J by 2 bases, with 5 bases of the junction left unmatched. Germline V gene data show CDR1 as MDHEN and CDR2 as SYDVKM. The CDR3 nucleotides read TGTGCCAGCAGTTTAAGGGGGCTAGGACAAGAGACCCAGTACTTC. Its translation: CASSLRGLGQETQYF.